One sample yielded the 7 T cell receptor beta chains listed below, sequenced in a study of T-cell reconstitution after alpha-beta-depleted transplantation in children. It was with unique molecular identifiers that the TCRbeta library was prepared. TCRdb reprocessed the PCR reads via MiXCR and lists one record per CDR3 protein. This table has a few hundred thousand distinct CDR3 sequences, under 15% appearing once. The sample consisted of PBMCs, mostly from graft donor cells, taken 360 days after TCRalphabeta/CD19-depleted stem cell transplant. The receptor source for this set is a male patient younger than 18 who had a stem cell transplant for acute myeloid leukemia, so the T cells may come from the graft donor.

This clonotype has more than one count but fewer than ten. The chain carries TRBV12-3 or TRBV12-4 and TRBJ2-1; D remains unclear. The CDR3 sequence is 14 residues long. The germline V and J ends were trimmed by 8 bases and 3 bases, with 14 bases remaining between them. The CDR3 nucleotides are TGTGCCAGCCTTGGCCAGAGACTCTACAATGAGCAGTTCTTC. Its protein is CASLGQRLYNEQFF.

This clonotype appeared a few times. This CDR3 is CASSLSRDYLYEQYF. The CDR3 bases are TGTGCCAGCAGTTTATCCCGGGACTATTTATACGAGCAGTACTTC. The chain has TRBV6-5 and TRBJ2-7, with TRBD2 matching 7 bases. Trimming removed 4 bases from V and 4 bases from J; junction bases left unmatched: 10. CDR1 is MNHEY and CDR2 is SVGAGI in the germline V gene. CDR3 size: 15 residues.

This clonotype has ten or more counts. The chain is built from TRBV6-5 and TRBJ2-7; 7 bases are shared with TRBD2. Germline V gene lookup returns CDR1 MNHEY and CDR2 SVGAGI. Unmatched junction bases numbered 6, after V lost 0 bases and J lost 7 bases. The CDR3 has 14 residues. CDR3 sequence reads: CASSYSYREEEQYF. DNA for the CDR3: TGTGCCAGCAGTTACTCGTATCGGGAGGAAGAGCAGTACTTC.

This clonotype was seen a handful of times. J is TRBJ1-1 and V is TRBV28, with 9 bases that match TRBD1. CDR1 and CDR2 from the germline V gene are MDHEN and SYDVKM. CDR3 length equals 16 residues. V was clipped by 3 bases and J by 4 bases; unmatched bases: 9. CDR3 protein: CASSFPTGGWGTEAFF. The CDR3 DNA reads as TGTGCCAGCAGTTTTCCCACAGGGGGCTGGGGCACTGAAGCTTTCTTT.

The table lists this clonotype with a few counts. The chain combines TRBV4-3 with TRBJ2-7; 14 bases map to TRBD2. The CDR3 spans 17 residues. Germline-derived CDR1 and CDR2 are LGHNA and YSLEER. V shed 2 bases, J shed 3 bases, and the junction held 6 bases outside the gene matches. CDR3 DNA sequence: TGCGCCAGCAGCCAATCTGCCGGGACTAGCGGGAGCTACGAGCAGTACTTC. Encoded protein: CASSQSAGTSGSYEQYF.

A few counts support this clonotype. The chain couples TRBV20-1 to TRBJ2-1, with 14 bases identical to TRBD2. Trimming at V came to 0 bases and at J to 7 bases, leaving 5 bases not matched to a gene. CDR1 and CDR2 (germline): DFQATT, SNEGSKA (reference sequence). This CDR3 region has 16 residues. CDR3 nucleotide sequence: TGCAGTGCTAGAGAAGGGGGACTAGCGGGAGCAAATGAGCAGTTCTTC. Protein product: CSAREGGLAGANEQFF.

This chain connects TRBV7-2 to TRBJ2-3; perhaps D is TRBD1 or TRBD2 (5 bases each). Germline-derived CDR1 and CDR2 are SGHTA and FQGNSA. CDR3 length equals 15 residues. V lost 3 bases to trimming and J lost 2 bases, with 12 bases between them. The CDR3 bases are TGTGCCAGCAGCTTGCGAGGGGAACCCACAGATACGCAGTATTTT. The encoded protein is CASSLRGEPTDTQYF.